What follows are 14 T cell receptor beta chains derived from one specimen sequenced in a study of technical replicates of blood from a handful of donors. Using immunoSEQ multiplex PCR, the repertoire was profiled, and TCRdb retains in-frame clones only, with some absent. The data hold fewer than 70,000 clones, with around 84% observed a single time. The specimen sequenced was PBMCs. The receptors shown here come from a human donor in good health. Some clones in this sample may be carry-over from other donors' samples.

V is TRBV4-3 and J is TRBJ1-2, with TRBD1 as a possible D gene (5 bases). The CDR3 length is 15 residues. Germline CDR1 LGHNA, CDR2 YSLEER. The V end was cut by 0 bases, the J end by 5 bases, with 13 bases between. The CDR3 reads CASSQDAGTSYGYTF. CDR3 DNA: TGCGCCAGCAGCCAAGACGCGGGGACTTCATATGGCTACACCTTC.

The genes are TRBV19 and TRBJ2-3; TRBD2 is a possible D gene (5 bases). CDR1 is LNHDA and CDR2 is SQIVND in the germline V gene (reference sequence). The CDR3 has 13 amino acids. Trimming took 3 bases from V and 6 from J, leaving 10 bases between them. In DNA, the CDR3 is TGTGCCAGTAGTATTCACCAGCGGGATACGCAGTATTTT. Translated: CASSIHQRDTQYF.

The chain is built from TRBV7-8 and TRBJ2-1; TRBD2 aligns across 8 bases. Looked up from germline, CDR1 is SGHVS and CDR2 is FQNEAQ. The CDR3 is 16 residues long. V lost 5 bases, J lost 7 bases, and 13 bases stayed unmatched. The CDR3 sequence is CASSPRGAGDGNEQFF. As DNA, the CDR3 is TGTGCCAGCAGCCCCCGAGGAGCGGGGGATGGGAATGAGCAGTTCTTC.

The CDR3, as DNA: TGTGCCAGCAATAGCCGTCCGGGACTGAGCTCTGGGGCCAACGTCCTGACTTTC. It specifies CASNSRPGLSSGANVLTF. The gene calls are TRBV27 and TRBJ2-6; D may be TRBD2 (6 bases). Germline V gene sequence: CDR1 MNHEY, CDR2 SMNVEV (reference sequence). Trimming shortened V by 7 bases and J by 0 bases, and 19 bases separated the two germline ends. This CDR3 region has 18 residues.

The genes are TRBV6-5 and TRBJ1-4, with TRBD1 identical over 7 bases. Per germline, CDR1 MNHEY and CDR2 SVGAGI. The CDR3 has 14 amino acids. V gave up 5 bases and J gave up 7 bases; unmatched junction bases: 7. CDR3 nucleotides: TGTGCCAGCAGTCACAGCCGGGACAGTGAAAAACTGTTTTTT. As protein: CASSHSRDSEKLFF.

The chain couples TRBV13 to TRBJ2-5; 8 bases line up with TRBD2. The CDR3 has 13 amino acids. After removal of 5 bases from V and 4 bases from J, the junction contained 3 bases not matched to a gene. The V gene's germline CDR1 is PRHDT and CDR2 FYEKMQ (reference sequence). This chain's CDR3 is CASSPRGGETQYF. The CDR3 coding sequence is TGTGCCAGCAGCCCTCGGGGGGGAGAGACCCAGTACTTC.

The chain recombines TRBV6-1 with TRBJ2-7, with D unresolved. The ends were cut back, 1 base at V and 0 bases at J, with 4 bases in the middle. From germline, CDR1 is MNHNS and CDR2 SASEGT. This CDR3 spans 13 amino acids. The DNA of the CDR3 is TGTGCCAGCAGTGAAGGCGTCTCCTACGAGCAGTACTTC. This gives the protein CASSEGVSYEQYF.

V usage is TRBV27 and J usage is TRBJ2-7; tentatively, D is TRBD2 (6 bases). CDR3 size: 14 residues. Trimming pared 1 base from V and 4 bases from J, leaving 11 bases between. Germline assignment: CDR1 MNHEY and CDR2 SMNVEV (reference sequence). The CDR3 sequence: CASSLWGGAYEQYF. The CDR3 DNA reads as TGTGCCAGCAGTTTATGGGGAGGTGCGTACGAGCAGTACTTC.

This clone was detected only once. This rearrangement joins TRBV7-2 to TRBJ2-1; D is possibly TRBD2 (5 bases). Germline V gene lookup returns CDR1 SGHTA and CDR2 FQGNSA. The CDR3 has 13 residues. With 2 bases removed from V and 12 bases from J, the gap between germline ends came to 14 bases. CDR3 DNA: TGTGCCAGCAGCTTACAAAGCGGCGATGGGCAGTTCTTC. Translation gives CASSLQSGDGQFF.

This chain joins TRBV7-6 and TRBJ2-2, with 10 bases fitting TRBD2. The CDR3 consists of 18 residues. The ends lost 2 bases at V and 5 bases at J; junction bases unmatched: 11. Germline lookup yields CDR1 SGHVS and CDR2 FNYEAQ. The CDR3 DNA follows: TGTGCCAGCAGCTTATTCCCAGCGGGGGGGCCCGGGACCGGGGAGCTGTTTTTT. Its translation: CASSLFPAGGPGTGELFF.

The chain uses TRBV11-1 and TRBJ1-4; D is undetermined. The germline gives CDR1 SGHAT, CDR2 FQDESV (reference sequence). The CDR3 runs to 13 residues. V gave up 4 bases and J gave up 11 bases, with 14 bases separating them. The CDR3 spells CASSSFSGSKLFF. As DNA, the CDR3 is TGTGCCAGCAGCTCTTTTTCCGGGTCGAAACTGTTTTTT.

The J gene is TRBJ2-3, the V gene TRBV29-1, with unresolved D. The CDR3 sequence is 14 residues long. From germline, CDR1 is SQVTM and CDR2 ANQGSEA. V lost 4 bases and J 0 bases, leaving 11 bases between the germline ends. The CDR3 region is CSVAPLTSTDTQYF. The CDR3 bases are TGCAGCGTTGCCCCGTTGACAAGCACAGATACGCAGTATTTT.

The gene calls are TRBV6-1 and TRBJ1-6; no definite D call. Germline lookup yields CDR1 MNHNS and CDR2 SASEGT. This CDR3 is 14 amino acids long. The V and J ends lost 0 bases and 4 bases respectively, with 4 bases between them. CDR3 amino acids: CASSEASYNSPLHF. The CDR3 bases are TGTGCCAGCAGTGAAGCTTCTTATAATTCACCCCTCCACTTT.

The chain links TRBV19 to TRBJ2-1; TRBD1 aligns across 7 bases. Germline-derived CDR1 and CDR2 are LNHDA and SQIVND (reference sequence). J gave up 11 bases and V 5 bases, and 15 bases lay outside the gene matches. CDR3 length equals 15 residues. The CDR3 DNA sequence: TGTGCCAGTAGTGGCGCGGACAGGCCTGGCACCCAGCAGTTCTTC. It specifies CASSGADRPGTQQFF.